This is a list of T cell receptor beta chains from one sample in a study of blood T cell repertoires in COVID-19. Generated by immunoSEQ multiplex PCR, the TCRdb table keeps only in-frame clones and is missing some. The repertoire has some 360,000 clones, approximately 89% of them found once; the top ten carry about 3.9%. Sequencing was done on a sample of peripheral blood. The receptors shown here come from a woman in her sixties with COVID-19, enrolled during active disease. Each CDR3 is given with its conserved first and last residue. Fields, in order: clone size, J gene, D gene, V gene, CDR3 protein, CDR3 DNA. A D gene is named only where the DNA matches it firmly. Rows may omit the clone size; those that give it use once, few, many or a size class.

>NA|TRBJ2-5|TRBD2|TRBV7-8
CASSLGQLAGAQETQYF
TGTGCCAGCAGCTTAGGGCAGCTAGCGGGGGCGCAAGAGACCCAGTACTTC
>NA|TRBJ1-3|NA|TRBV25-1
CAWRIGRNGAGNTIYF
TGTGCCTGGAGGATAGGGAGGAATGGGGCTGGAAACACCATATATTTT
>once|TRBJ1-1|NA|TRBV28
CASRSGLNTEAFF
TGTGCCAGCAGGAGTGGGCTGAACACTGAAGCTTTCTTT
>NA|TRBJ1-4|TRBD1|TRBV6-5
CASRDSSQGVAKLFF
TGTGCCAGCAGGGACTCCTCACAGGGGGTCGCTAAGCTGTTTTTT
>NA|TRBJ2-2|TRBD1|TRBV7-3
CASSLNPGTVNTGELFF
TGTGCCAGCAGCTTAAACCCCGGGACAGTCAACACCGGGGAGCTGTTTTTT
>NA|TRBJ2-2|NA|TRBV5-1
CASNLNSGGELFF
TGCGCCAGCAACCTCAATTCCGGGGGGGAGCTGTTTTTT
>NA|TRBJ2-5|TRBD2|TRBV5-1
CASSLGTAGVETQYF
TGCGCCAGCAGCTTGGGCACAGCGGGGGTTGAGACCCAGTACTTC
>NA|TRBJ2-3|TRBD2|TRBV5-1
CASSLGTSGSTDTQYF
TGCGCCAGCAGCTTGGGGACTAGCGGGAGCACAGATACGCAGTATTTT
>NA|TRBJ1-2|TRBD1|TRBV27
CASSRRGTNYGYTF
TGTGCCAGCAGTCGCAGGGGGACGAACTATGGCTACACCTTC
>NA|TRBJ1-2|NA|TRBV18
CASSEQGGRVSNYGYTF
TGTGCCAGCTCAGAACAGGGTGGGCGCGTATCTAACTATGGCTACACCTTC
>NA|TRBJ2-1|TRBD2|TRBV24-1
CATTGAGGTYNEQFF
TGTGCCACCACGGGAGCGGGGGGTACCTACAATGAGCAGTTCTTC
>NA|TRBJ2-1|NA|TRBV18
CASSPTGMTYNEQFF
TGTGCCAGCTCACCTACAGGGATGACCTACAATGAGCAGTTCTTC
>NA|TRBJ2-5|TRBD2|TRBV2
CASSLGTSGLGGPQYF
TGTGCCAGCAGCCTCGGGACTAGCGGGTTGGGGGGGCCCCAGTACTTC
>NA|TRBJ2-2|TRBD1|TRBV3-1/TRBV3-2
CASSPGQGELFF
TGTGCCAGCAGCCCGGGACAGGGGGAGCTGTTTTTT
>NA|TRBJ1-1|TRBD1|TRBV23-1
CASSQLDRADTEAFF
TGCGCCAGCAGTCAATTAGACAGGGCGGACACTGAAGCTTTCTTT
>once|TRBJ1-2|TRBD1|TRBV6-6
CASSRQGEGYTF
TGTGCCAGCAGTCGACAGGGGGAAGGCTACACCTTC
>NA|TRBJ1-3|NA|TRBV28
CASSSTDRRPYF
TGTGCCAGCAGCTCCACCGACAGGAGGCCATATTTT
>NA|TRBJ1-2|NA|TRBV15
CATSRDSRGQLGYTF
TGTGCCACCAGCAGAGACTCTAGAGGACAGCTTGGCTACACCTTC
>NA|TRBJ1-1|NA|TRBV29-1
CSVQAGAVTEAFF
TGCAGCGTTCAGGCAGGGGCAGTTACTGAAGCTTTCTTT
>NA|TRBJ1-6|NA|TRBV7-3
CASSLTQGNSPLHF
TGTGCCAGCAGCTTAACACAGGGAAATTCACCCCTCCACTTT
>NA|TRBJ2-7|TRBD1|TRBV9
CASSPQTGNHEQYF
TGTGCCAGCAGCCCTCAGACAGGGAACCACGAGCAGTACTTC
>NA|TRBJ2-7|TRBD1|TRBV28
CASSLEAGGLYEQYF
TGTGCCAGCAGTTTAGAGGCAGGGGGCTTGTACGAGCAGTACTTC
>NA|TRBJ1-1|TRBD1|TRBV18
CASSPAGGTNTEAFF
TGTGCCAGCTCACCGGCAGGGGGCACGAACACTGAAGCTTTCTTT
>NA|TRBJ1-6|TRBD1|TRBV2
CASSGQGNSPLHF
TGTGCCAGCAGTGGACAGGGAAATTCACCCCTCCACTTT
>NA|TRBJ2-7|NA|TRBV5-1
CASSLDNRALYEQYF
TGCGCCAGCAGCTTGGATAACAGAGCACTCTACGAGCAGTACTTC
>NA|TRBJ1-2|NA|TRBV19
CASSIQTTGRHGYTF
TGTGCCAGTAGTATTCAAACTACAGGCAGGCATGGCTACACCTTC
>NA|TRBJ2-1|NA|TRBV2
CASRLTVYRYNEQFF
TGTGCCAGCAGACTGACAGTTTATCGCTACAATGAGCAGTTCTTC
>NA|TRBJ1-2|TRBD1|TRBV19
CASRVQGASGYTF
TGTGCCAGTAGGGTACAGGGGGCCTCTGGCTACACCTTC
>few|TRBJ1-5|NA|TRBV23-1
CASSQRNRGWNQPQHF
TGCGCCAGCAGTCAACGAAATAGGGGCTGGAATCAGCCCCAGCATTTT
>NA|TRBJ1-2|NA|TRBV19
CASSIVPDYGYTF
TGTGCCAGTAGTATCGTCCCGGACTATGGCTACACCTTC
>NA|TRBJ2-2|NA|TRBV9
CASSVVAAGELFF
TGTGCCAGCAGCGTAGTAGCGGCCGGGGAGCTGTTTTTT
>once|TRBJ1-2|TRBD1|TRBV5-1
CASSYGGTGSRDGYTF
TGCGCCAGCAGCTACGGCGGGACAGGGTCCCGCGATGGCTACACCTTC
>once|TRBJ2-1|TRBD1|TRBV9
CASSVEGTQGDMGHYNEQFF
TGTGCCAGCAGCGTAGAGGGGACGCAGGGGGACATGGGGCATTACAATGAGCAGTTCTTC
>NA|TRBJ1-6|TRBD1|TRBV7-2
CASSLVGRQGSSPLHF
TGTGCCAGCAGCTTAGTGGGTAGACAGGGTAGTTCACCCCTCCACTTT
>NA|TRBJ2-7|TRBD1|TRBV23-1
CASSQEGTGHYEQYF
TGCGCCAGCAGTCAAGAAGGGACAGGGCACTACGAGCAGTACTTC
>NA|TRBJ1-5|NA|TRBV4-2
CASSQEDRLSQPQHF
TGTGCCAGCAGCCAAGAGGACAGACTAAGCCAGCCCCAGCATTTT
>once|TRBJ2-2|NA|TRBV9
CASSAGGVNTGELFF
TGTGCCAGCAGCGCGGGGGGCGTGAACACCGGGGAGCTGTTTTTT
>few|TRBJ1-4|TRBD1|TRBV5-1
CASSVGQGGEKLFF
TGCGCCAGCAGCGTCGGACAGGGTGGCGAAAAACTGTTTTTT
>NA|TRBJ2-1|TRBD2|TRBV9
CASSAPGSGRGEQFF
TGTGCCAGCAGCGCTCCGGGATCGGGGAGGGGTGAGCAGTTCTTC
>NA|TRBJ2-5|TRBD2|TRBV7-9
CASSPSEGLVETQYF
TGTGCCAGCAGCCCCTCAGAGGGACTAGTAGAGACCCAGTACTTC
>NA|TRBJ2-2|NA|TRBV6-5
CASSTDRAGELFF
TGTGCCAGCAGCACCGACCGGGCCGGGGAGCTGTTTTTT
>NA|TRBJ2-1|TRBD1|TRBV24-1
CATSDPGQGGFDEQFF
TGTGCCACCAGTGACCCGGGACAGGGAGGGTTCGATGAGCAGTTCTTC
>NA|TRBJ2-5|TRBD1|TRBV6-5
CASRRQGASETQYF
TGTGCCAGCAGGAGACAGGGGGCGTCCGAGACCCAGTACTTC
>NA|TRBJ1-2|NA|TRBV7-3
CASSLARGYGYTF
TGTGCCAGCAGCTTAGCCCGGGGTTACGGCTACACCTTC
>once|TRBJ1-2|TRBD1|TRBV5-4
CASSFVERQGYYGYTF
TGTGCCAGCAGCTTCGTTGAGAGACAGGGGTATTATGGCTACACCTTC
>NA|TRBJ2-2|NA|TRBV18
CASSASLVSLGGELFF
TGTGCCAGCTCAGCCTCACTAGTCTCCCTGGGCGGGGAGCTGTTTTTT
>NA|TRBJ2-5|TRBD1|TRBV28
CASSRQGFRETQYF
TGTGCCAGCAGTAGACAGGGGTTCAGGGAGACCCAGTACTTC
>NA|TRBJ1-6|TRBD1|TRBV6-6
CASSFGQGGSPLHF
TGTGCCAGCAGTTTTGGACAGGGCGGTTCACCCCTCCACTTT
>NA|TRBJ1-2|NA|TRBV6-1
CASSEDQGGNGYTF
TGTGCCAGCAGTGAAGACCAGGGTGGTAATGGCTACACCTTC
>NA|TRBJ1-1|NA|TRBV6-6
CASSYSPYYMNTEAFF
TGTGCCAGCAGTTACTCGCCCTACTACATGAACACTGAAGCTTTCTTT